This paragraph reports one TCR beta chain. The record originates from a study of shared clonotypes between healthy human individuals. Assay used: immunoSEQ multiplex PCR; TCRdb lists only in-frame clones, some missing. The sample has 2 million to 3 million clones, 85% to 95% seen once; the top ten hold about 0.13%. From germline, CDR1 is MDHEN and CDR2 SYDVKM. Deletions cut 6 bases from V and 7 bases from J, with 15 bases between. The CDR3 is 14 residues long. This TCR was recovered from a young man in good health. The V call is TRBV28, the J call TRBJ1-4, with D hard to call. Sequencing was done on a sample of naive CD4+ T cells sorted from blood. Specified subset: CD45RA+ positively selected. The CDR3 DNA is TGTGCCAGCAGGAAAGCTAGGGTTTCTGAAAAACTGTTTTTT. Translating gives CASRKARVSEKLFF.